Below, one TCR beta chain is given with its context. Antigen: not known. The entry originates in a study of response to subunit inactivated influenza vaccine. General study points: Every seasonal influenza vaccination brings in few new T cells, the authors suggested.

The CDR3 contains 14 residues. Between the trimmed V and J ends, which lost 8 bases and 10 bases, there was a span of 18 bases. Looked up from germline, CDR1 is MDHEN and CDR2 is SYDVKM. TCRdb reanalysed the RT-PCR reads using MiXCR and keeps one entry per CDR3 protein. The sample lists about 700,000 distinct CDR3 sequences, 11% to 15% seen once, with 6% to 9.5% in the top ten. This TCR was sampled from a middle-aged man who received an inactivated influenza vaccine. The sequences come from PBMCs from blood, collected about 14 days before vaccination. The chain combines TRBV28 with TRBJ1-6; the D is unclear. The CDR3 DNA sequence: TGTGCCAGCGGCCCCCTTCGGCCGGGGTCACCCCTCCACTTT. This codes for CASGPLRPGSPLHF. The full variable domain, rest sourced from reference TRBV28 and TRBJ1-6, is DVKVTQSSRYLVKRTGEKVFLECVQDMDHENMFWYRQDPGLGLRLIYFSYDVKMKEKGDIPEGYSVSREKKERFSLILESASTNQTSMYLCASGPLRPGSPLHFGNGTRLTVT.